Each of the 21 T cell receptor beta chains below was sequenced from the same sample in a study of cytomegalovirus exposure and HLA in healthy donors. This table comes from immunoSEQ multiplex PCR, and its TCRdb copy is limited to in-frame clones, with some not included. This table holds 180,000 or so clones, roughly 86% found once. Source material: PBMCs. The source of these receptors is a man between 18 and 35 years old in good health and CMV-seropositive.

This chain joins TRBV9 and TRBJ2-7; 7 nucleotides line up with TRBD2. The length of the CDR3 is 11 residues. Germline lookup yields CDR1 SGDLS and CDR2 YYNGEE. The ends lost 3 bases at V and 7 bases at J; junction bases unmatched: 1. The CDR3 coding sequence is TGTGCCAGCAGCGGGGGGGGTGAGCAGTACTTC. Encoded protein: CASSGGGEQYF. Filled out from reference TRBV9 and TRBJ2-7, the complete variable domain reads DSGVTQTPKHLITATGQRVTLRCSPRSGDLSVYWYQQSLDQGLQFLIQYYNGEERAKGNILERFSAQQFPDLHSELNLSSLELGDSALYFCASSGGGEQYFGPGTRLTVT.

This chain connects TRBV25-1 to TRBJ2-1, with 10 bases fitting TRBD2. Germline lookup yields CDR1 MGHDK and CDR2 SYGVNS. V gave up 5 bases and J gave up 15 bases; unmatched junction bases: 13. CDR3 size: 14 residues. CDR3 amino acids: CASSLLAGLDAMFF. CDR3 DNA sequence: TGTGCCAGCAGTTTACTAGCGGGGTTAGACGCTATGTTCTTC.

V is TRBV7-2 and J is TRBJ2-1, with a possible D match to TRBD2 (5 bases). The CDR3 covers 18 residues. Germline lookup yields CDR1 SGHTA and CDR2 FQGNSA. V shed 1 base and J shed 1 base, with 17 bases lying between them. The CDR3 DNA sequence: TGTGCCAGCAGCTTAGGACCCGAGAGGGCGGCTTCCTACAATGAGCAGTTCTTC. Translated, it gives CASSLGPERAASYNEQFF.

The chain links TRBV29-1 to TRBJ1-1, with 9 bases fitting TRBD1. J lost 5 bases, V lost 7 bases, and 11 bases had no gene match. This CDR3 has 14 residues. Germline V gene sequence: CDR1 SQVTM, CDR2 ANQGSEA. This CDR3 is CSAYQTGGRTEAFF. CDR3 bases: TGCAGCGCCTACCAAACAGGGGGCAGAACTGAAGCTTTCTTT.

The rearrangement links TRBV5-8 to TRBJ2-7, with TRBD1 identical over 8 bases. With 4 bases clipped from V and 5 bases from J, the junction kept 8 bases outside the gene matches. Germline CDR1 SGHTS, CDR2 YDEGEE. The CDR3 loop spans 14 amino acids. The CDR3 sequence: CASSGLSGGDEQYF. As DNA, the CDR3 is TGTGCCAGCAGCGGGCTCTCAGGGGGCGACGAGCAGTACTTC.

The chain combines TRBV5-4 with TRBJ2-3, with TRBD1 matching over 12 bases. The V gene's germline CDR1 is SGHNT and CDR2 YYREEE (reference sequence). The CDR3 runs to 18 residues. The ends lost 4 bases at V and 1 base at J; junction bases unmatched: 10. In DNA, the CDR3 is TGTGCCAGCAGCAGGGGACAGGGGGCTCTCCTCCGCACAGATACGCAGTATTTT. Its translation: CASSRGQGALLRTDTQYF.

The chain employs TRBV11-2 and TRBJ2-5, with a weak D call TRBD2 (5 bases). The CDR3 covers 13 residues. Germline values: CDR1 SGHAT, CDR2 FQNNGV. V gave up 6 bases and J gave up 6 bases, with 14 bases separating them. The CDR3 region is CASSPDGEKTQYF. The CDR3, as DNA: TGTGCCAGCAGTCCGGACGGGGAAAAGACCCAGTACTTC.

The V gene is TRBV5-6, the J gene TRBJ1-6; D possibly corresponds to TRBD1 (6 bases). The germline V and J ends were trimmed by 3 bases and 14 bases, with 18 bases remaining between them. Germline values: CDR1 SGHDT, CDR2 YYEEEE. The CDR3 is 14 residues long. CDR3 region: CASSSPGHLRALHF. The CDR3 DNA is TGTGCCAGCAGCTCACCGGGACACCTTCGGGCCCTCCACTTT.

The chain links TRBV4-1 to TRBJ1-3; possibly TRBD1 for D (6 bases). The CDR3 runs 17 residues. V shed 0 bases and J shed 4 bases, with 16 bases lying between them. Germline V gene data show CDR1 as MGHRA and CDR2 as YSYEKL. The CDR3 reads CASSQDHRADKGNTIYF. Written as DNA, the CDR3 is TGCGCCAGCAGCCAAGATCACAGGGCGGATAAAGGAAACACCATATATTTT.

This chain joins TRBV5-1 and TRBJ1-2; 7 bases are shared with TRBD1. The CDR3 runs to 15 residues. Germline trimming cut 0 bases from V and 3 bases from J; bases unmatched to any gene: 5. CDR1 is SGHRS and CDR2 is YFSETQ in the germline V gene. The chain's CDR3 is CASSLGAGGDYGYTF. The CDR3 coding sequence is TGCGCCAGCAGCTTGGGGGCAGGGGGAGACTATGGCTACACCTTC.

The CDR3 DNA reads as TGTGCCAGCTTAGCCGAGGGCTCCTATAATTCACCCCTCCACTTT. Its translation is CASLAEGSYNSPLHF. The chain has TRBV27 and TRBJ1-6; the D is unclear. CDR3 length equals 15 residues. V lost 8 bases to trimming and J lost 0 bases, with 11 bases between them. Germline V gene lookup returns CDR1 MNHEY and CDR2 SMNVEV (reference sequence).

The rearrangement links TRBV5-6 to TRBJ2-3; D is possibly TRBD2 (5 bases). CDR3 length equals 17 residues. V shed 1 base and J shed 0 bases, with 15 bases lying between them. CDR1 and CDR2 from the germline V gene are SGHDT and YYEEEE. CDR3 DNA: TGTGCCAGCAGCTTGAGGAGTGTGGGAGTTAGCACAGATACGCAGTATTTT. It yields the protein CASSLRSVGVSTDTQYF.

The chain joins TRBV5-6 to TRBJ1-2; a possible D gene is TRBD1 (5 bases). CDR3 length: 14 amino acids. Looked up from germline, CDR1 is SGHDT and CDR2 is YYEEEE. The V gene lost 4 bases and the J gene lost 0 bases, with 10 bases spanning the gap. CDR3 protein: CASSLDTSNYGYTF. The DNA for the CDR3 is TGTGCCAGCAGCCTGGACACCTCTAACTATGGCTACACCTTC.

The chain couples TRBV11-3 to TRBJ1-2; 8 bases fit TRBD1. The CDR3 has 13 amino acids. The junction had 7 bases not matched to a gene; V was cut back by 6 bases and J by 7 bases. Germline CDR1 and CDR2: SGHNT and YENEEA. DNA for the CDR3: TGTGCCAGCAGTGCCGGACAGGGCTCTGGCTACACCTTC. It specifies CASSAGQGSGYTF. Complete variable domain (other parts from reference TRBV11-3 and TRBJ1-2): EAGVVQSPRYKIIEKKQPVAFWCNPISGHNTLYWYLQNLGQGPELLIRYENEEAVDDSQLPKDRFSAERLKGVDSTLKIQPAELGDSAVYLCASSAGQGSGYTFGSGTRLTVV.

The chain recombines TRBV7-9 with TRBJ1-2, with unresolved D. V was pared by 5 bases and J by 7 bases, with 17 bases between. Germline assignment: CDR1 SEHNR and CDR2 FQNEAQ (reference sequence). This CDR3 is 14 amino acids long. The CDR3 reads CASSQPAGSAGYTF. DNA for the CDR3: TGTGCCAGCAGCCAACCGGCGGGTAGTGCTGGCTACACCTTC.

V gene TRBV9 combines with J gene TRBJ2-1, with TRBD1 matching over 8 bases. The CDR3 covers 16 residues. The V and J ends lost 3 bases and 0 bases, in that order; junction bases with no gene match: 5. Looked up from germline, CDR1 is SGDLS and CDR2 is YYNGEE. CDR3 in amino acids: CASSAGQALSYNEQFF. DNA for the CDR3: TGTGCCAGCAGCGCGGGACAGGCGCTCTCCTACAATGAGCAGTTCTTC.

The chain is built from TRBV19 and TRBJ2-2; a possible D gene is TRBD2 (6 bases). Germline loops: CDR1 LNHDA, CDR2 SQIVND (reference sequence). V gave up 7 bases and J gave up 5 bases, with 17 bases separating them. The CDR3 consists of 15 residues. This CDR3 reads CASNLGRGPTGELFF. Written as DNA, the CDR3 is TGTGCCAGTAACCTTGGGCGGGGACCAACCGGGGAGCTGTTTTTT.

V and J are TRBV9 and TRBJ2-7, with 7 bases fitting TRBD2. V was clipped by 0 bases and J by 6 bases; unmatched bases: 3. Looked up from germline, CDR1 is SGDLS and CDR2 is YYNGEE. There are 13 residues in the CDR3. In nucleotides, the CDR3 is TGTGCCAGCAGCGTAGGTAGCGGGCCCGAGCAGTACTTC. Its translation: CASSVGSGPEQYF.

In DNA, the CDR3 is TGTGCCAGCAGCTTAGCACAGGGGCGGGCCCTCGAGCAGTACTTC. Translation gives CASSLAQGRALEQYF. V and J are TRBV7-2 and TRBJ2-7, with TRBD1 matching 7 bases. Germline loops: CDR1 SGHTA, CDR2 FQGNSA. V shed 0 bases and J 6 bases; nucleotides not matched to a gene: 8. The CDR3 has 15 residues. Full variable domain (rest looked up from reference TRBV7-2 and TRBJ2-7): GAGVSQSPSNKVTEKGKDVELRCDPISGHTALYWYRQSLGQGLEFLIYFQGNSAPDKSGLPSDRFSAERTGGSVSTLTIQRTQQEDSAVYLCASSLAQGRALEQYFGPGTRLTVT.

V is TRBV18 and J is TRBJ1-4, with 7 bases fitting TRBD1. CDR1 KGHSH and CDR2 LQKENI come from the germline V gene. This CDR3 has 15 residues. The J segment lost 6 bases and the V segment lost 1 base, leaving 5 bases of the junction unmatched. The CDR3 loop is CASSPRQGPDEKLFF. The CDR3 DNA reads as TGTGCCAGCTCACCACGACAGGGTCCCGATGAAAAACTGTTTTTT.

The chain recombines TRBV4-3 with TRBJ1-2; the D is unclear. In germline, CDR1 is LGHNA, CDR2 YSLEER. The CDR3 contains 15 residues. The germline V and J ends were trimmed by 4 bases and 7 bases, with 19 bases remaining between them. CDR3 in amino acids: CASSPSVGLSGGYTF. CDR3 nucleotide sequence: TGCGCCAGCAGCCCCTCAGTAGGACTCTCGGGTGGCTACACCTTC.